This T cell receptor beta chain was sequenced in a study of blood T cell repertoires in COVID-19 (dated by TCRdb to 2018 to 2020). Turning to the overall study: Samples covering the acute and convalescent phases of COVID-19 were provided by collaborators in the United States, Italy and Spain. The material from the prospective study consisted of cDNA or gDNA derived from T cells, B-cell-depleted T cells, or PBMCs. The dataset comprised deeply sampled blood TCRbeta repertoires from subjects exposed to, actively infected with, or recovered from COVID-19. The repertoires were released in a freely available public database meant as a resource for research on the immune response to SARS-CoV-2. The samples were drawn from two sources: the first 160 participants of the ongoing ImmuneRACE study, and over 950 subjects contributed by 6 global collaborators. A de-identified subject ID, COVID-19 status, age in years and sex were almost always included in the sample metadata. Where available, HLA class I and class II types were obtained from metadata supplied by the sample provider rather than from assay-based typing.

Whole blood was collected in K2EDTA tubes by collaborating institutions according to the institutions' own protocols. For TCRbeta analysis, collaborator samples were shipped as frozen whole blood, as isolated PBMCs, or as DNA extracted from either sample type. Note on this clone: Its antigen is still unknown. No much larger clone is present one base from it, and per-base qualities are unavailable.

Overall study outcomes, separate from this receptor: Clinical and demographic metadata were provided uncurated, with the amount varying by source and participant.

V is pared back by 3 bases and J by 0 bases, with 9 bases lying between the germline termini. Measured from the cysteine to the phenylalanine, the CDR3 is 15 residues long. This entry keeps only the CDR3 DNA: 45 bases, framed from base 1. The germline V gene (reference sequence) sets CDR1 to LNHDA and CDR2 to SQIVND. The immunoSEQ Assay, a bias-controlled multiplex PCR, was used to amplify TCRbeta CDR3 regions from genomic DNA. On the authors' methods: Within the assay, amplification of reference gene primers was used to estimate how many nucleated cells each sample contained. To quantify the absolute abundance of each unique TCRbeta CDR3 rearrangement, sequence reads were collapsed and filtered. For each sample, productive Simpson clonality was calculated as the square root of Simpson's diversity index over productive rearrangements. The source is immuneACCESS, and TCRdb retained only in-frame sequences with V and J called. Part of the clones is not carried over; for the studies checked, unresolved V genes explain less than half of this, and the remainder is unexplained. D and trimming were read from the DNA, whereas the V and J calls and clone size are those reported in that table. Present in this sample are roughly 230,000 clones, 82% of which were seen just once. Together, the top ten hold 3.6% of the sample.

This clonotype was sampled from a woman of 80 years or more with acute or convalescent COVID-19. Sequencing was done on a sample of peripheral blood. The V and J segments used are TRBV19 and TRBJ2-1; the D gene assignment is ambiguous. The CDR3 is CASSMQSSSYNEQFF. The DNA sequence is TGTGCCAGTAGTATGCAGTCCAGCTCCTACAATGAGCAGTTCTTC.